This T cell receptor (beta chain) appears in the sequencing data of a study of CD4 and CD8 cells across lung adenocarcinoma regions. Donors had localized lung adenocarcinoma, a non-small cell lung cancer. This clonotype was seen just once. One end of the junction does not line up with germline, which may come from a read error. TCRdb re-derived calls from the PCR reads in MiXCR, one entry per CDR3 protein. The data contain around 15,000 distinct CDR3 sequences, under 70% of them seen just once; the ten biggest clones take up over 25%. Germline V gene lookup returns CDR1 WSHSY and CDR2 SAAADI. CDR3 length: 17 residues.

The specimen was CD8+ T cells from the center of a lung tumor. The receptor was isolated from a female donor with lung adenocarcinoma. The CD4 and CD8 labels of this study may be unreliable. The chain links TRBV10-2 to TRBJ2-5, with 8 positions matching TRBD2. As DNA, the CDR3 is TGCGCCAGCAGTGAGGCGCCCGGCGGGGGGACCGCAGAGACGCAGTATTTC. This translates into CASSEAPGGGTAETQYF.